This T cell receptor (beta chain) was captured in a study of T cell responses to AZD1222 COVID-19 vaccine. Study-wide points: Females made up more of the donors, who were largely white British, and clonal diversity may have come out too low.

As concerns this clone: The antigen is unknown.

Measured with immunoSEQ multiplex PCR; TCRdb has only the in-frame clones, and not every one. The sample includes more than 100,000 clones, approximately 94% of them seen just once. The CDR3 spans 14 residues. Trimming removed 3 bases from V and 3 bases from J, with 11 bases in between. CDR1 is SGHDN, CDR2 FVKESK, per germline. This chain links TRBV14 with TRBJ1-1; D is unclear. This clonotype was obtained from an adult who received the AZD1222 COVID-19 vaccine. The specimen was peripheral blood, collected 28 days after the second AZD1222 dose. CDR3 protein: CASSQGFPYTEAFF. The CDR3 region has the DNA TGTGCCAGCAGCCAGGGCTTCCCCTACACTGAAGCTTTCTTT. The complete variable domain, with remaining parts taken from reference TRBV14 and TRBJ1-1, reads EAGVTQFPSHSVIEKGQTVTLRCDPISGHDNLYWYRRVMGKEIKFLLHFVKESKQDESGMPNNRFLAERTGGTYSTLKVQPAELEDSGVYFCASSQGFPYTEAFFGQGTRLTVV.